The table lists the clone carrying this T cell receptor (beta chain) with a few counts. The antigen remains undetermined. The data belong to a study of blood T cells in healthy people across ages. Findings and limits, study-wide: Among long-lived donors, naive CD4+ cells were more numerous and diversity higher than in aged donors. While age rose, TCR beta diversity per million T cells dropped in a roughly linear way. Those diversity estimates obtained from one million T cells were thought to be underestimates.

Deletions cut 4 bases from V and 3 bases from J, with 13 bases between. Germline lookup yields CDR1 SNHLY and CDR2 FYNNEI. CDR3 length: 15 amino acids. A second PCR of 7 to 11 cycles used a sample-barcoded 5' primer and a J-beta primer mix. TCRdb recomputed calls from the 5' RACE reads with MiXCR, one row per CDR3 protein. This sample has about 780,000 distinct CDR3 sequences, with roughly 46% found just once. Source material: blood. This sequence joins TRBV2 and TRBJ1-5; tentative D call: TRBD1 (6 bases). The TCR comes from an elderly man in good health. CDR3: CASSADSFINQPQHF. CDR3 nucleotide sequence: TGTGCCAGCAGTGCGGACAGTTTTATCAATCAGCCCCAGCATTTT.